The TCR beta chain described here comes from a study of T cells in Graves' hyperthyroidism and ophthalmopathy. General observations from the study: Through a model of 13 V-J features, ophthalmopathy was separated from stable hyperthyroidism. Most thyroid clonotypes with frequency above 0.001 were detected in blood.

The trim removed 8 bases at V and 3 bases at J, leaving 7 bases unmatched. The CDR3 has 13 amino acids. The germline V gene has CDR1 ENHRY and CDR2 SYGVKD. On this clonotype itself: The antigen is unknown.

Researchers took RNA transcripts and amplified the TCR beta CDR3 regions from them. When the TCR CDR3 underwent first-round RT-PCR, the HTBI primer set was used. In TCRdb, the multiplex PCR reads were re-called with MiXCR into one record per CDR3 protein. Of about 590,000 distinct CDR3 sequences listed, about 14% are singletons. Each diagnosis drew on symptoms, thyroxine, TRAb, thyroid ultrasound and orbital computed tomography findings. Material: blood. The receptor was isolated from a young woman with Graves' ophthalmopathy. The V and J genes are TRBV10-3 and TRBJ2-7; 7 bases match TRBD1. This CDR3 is CAIPGQMIYEQYF. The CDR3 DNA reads TGTGCCATCCCGGGACAGATGATCTACGAGCAGTACTTC.